This paragraph covers one TCR beta chain sequence. V lost 5 bases, J lost 11 bases, and 7 bases stayed unmatched. Germline V gene lookup returns CDR1 MDHEN and CDR2 SYDVKM. The CDR3 totals 12 residues. The sample comes from a study of blood T cell repertoires in COVID-19. Study as a whole: Acute and convalescent COVID-19 specimens originated in the United States, Italy and Spain.

Authors' data handling: Amplification with reference gene primers provided the estimates of nucleated cell counts. Produced via immunoSEQ multiplex PCR; TCRdb's table is partial and in-frame only. The D gene and trimming were derived from the DNA, and the V and J assignments and clone size from that table. The sample contains 120,000 or so clones, roughly nine tenths of which appear only once. The receptor was isolated from a man in his 70s who had recovered from COVID-19. The V call is TRBV28, the J call TRBJ1-1, with 8 positions matching TRBD1. Sample: peripheral blood. The CDR3 reads CASSIRGRAAFF. The CDR3 DNA reads TGTGCCAGCAGTATCAGGGGGCGCGCGGCTTTCTTT.